The clone carrying this TCR beta chain has a single count. The data were obtained in a study of blood T cell repertoires in COVID-19. At the level of the study: Whether acute or convalescent, the COVID-19 samples came from the United States, Italy and Spain. PBMCs, B-cell-depleted T cells, or T cells were the source of the cDNA or gDNA that made up the material.

The CDR3 is 15 residues long. Trimming at V came to 2 bases and at J to 2 bases, leaving 2 bases not matched to a gene. Germline V gene data show CDR1 as SGHNT and CDR2 as YYREEE (reference sequence). Original data processing: The authors estimated nucleated cell counts from reference gene primer amplification. Profiling relied on immunoSEQ multiplex PCR, and the TCRdb table lists in-frame clones only, not all of them. V and J calls and clone size are copied from that table; D and trimming were computed from the DNA. The repertoire holds 160,000 or so clones, with about nine tenths as singletons. The sequenced material came from peripheral blood. The sequence was collected from a young man with acute or convalescent COVID-19. This chain joins TRBV5-4 and TRBJ2-3; 10 nucleotides align to TRBD2. The CDR3 DNA is TGTGCCAGCAGCTTAGCGGGGGGGATCACAGATACGCAGTATTTT. Protein product: CASSLAGGITDTQYF.